This T cell receptor beta chain was obtained from a study of long-term antiretroviral therapy in people with HIV. J was trimmed by 2 bases and V by 9 bases; bases with no gene match: 4. The CDR3 runs to 14 residues. CDR1 and CDR2 from the germline V gene are SNHLY and FYNNEI. HIV-positive participants all received treatment in the United States. With regard to this clone: Its antigen is not identified.

Sequencing relied on immunoSEQ assay v3.0, run at survey level. TCRdb keeps only in-frame clones here, not all; method: immunoSEQ multiplex PCR. The sample yields some 17,000 clones, about 78% seen once. Overall study results and limits: An increase in diversity followed ART, yet levels stayed below transplant donor controls. Data on ART adherence, viral resistance or therapy changes were unavailable.

The material sequenced was unsorted PBMCs, taken 3.1 to 3.3 years after starting antiretroviral therapy. The chain uses TRBV2 and TRBJ2-1; TRBD2 matches at 10 bases. The receptor was isolated from a woman aged 35 to 49 with HIV. CDR3 nucleotides: TGTGCCAGGAGCGGGGGGGATACCTACAATGAGCAGTTCTTC. The encoded protein is CARSGGDTYNEQFF. Full variable domain (remainder filled in from reference TRBV2 and TRBJ2-1): EPEVTQTPSHQVTQMGQEVILRCVPISNHLYFYWYRQILGQKVEFLVSFYNNEISEKSEIFDDQFSVERPDGSNFTLKIRSTKLEDSAMYFCARSGGDTYNEQFFGPGTRLTVL.